Listed here are 31 T cell receptor beta chains from one sample, sequenced in a study of blood T cell repertoires in COVID-19. TCRdb's copy holds only in-frame clones and misses some; the assay was immunoSEQ multiplex PCR. The sample comprises approximately 67,000 clones, approximately 87% of which are singletons, and around 7.9% rests with the top ten. Sequenced material: peripheral blood. These receptors were taken from a man aged 50-60 years with active COVID-19.

The chain uses TRBV19 and TRBJ1-6, with 7 bases that match TRBD1. Trimming cost V 3 bases and J 8 bases; bases outside gene matches: 10. The CDR3 runs 16 residues. Germline CDR1 reads LNHDA; CDR2 reads SQIVND (reference sequence). The DNA for the CDR3 is TGTGCCAGTAGTATTGAAGGGGGCAGGGGAGATTCACCCCTCCACTTT. Translating gives CASSIEGGRGDSPLHF.

This clone was seen only a few times. The chain is built from TRBV25-1 and TRBJ2-4, with TRBD2 matching 8 bases. CDR3 length: 16 residues. CDR1 MGHDK and CDR2 SYGVNS come from the germline V gene. V lost 2 bases to trimming and J lost 7 bases; unmatched junction nucleotides: 10. Here the CDR3 DNA reads TGTGCCAGCAGTGAAAGCCGTGCGGGAGGATGGAACATTCAGTACTTC. As protein: CASSESRAGGWNIQYF.

The CDR3 region is CASSGGGAIAGNTIYF. For the CDR3, the DNA is TGTGCCAGCAGTGGGGGAGGCGCCATAGCCGGAAACACCATATATTTT. The J gene is TRBJ1-3, the V gene TRBV2; no definite D call. The CDR3 contains 16 residues. The V end lost 4 bases, the J end lost 4 bases, and 17 bases lay between the germline ends. Germline CDR1 and CDR2: SNHLY and FYNNEI.

The chain couples TRBV27 to TRBJ2-3, with a weak D call TRBD1 (5 bases). Trimming left V 6 bases short and J 4 bases short, with 11 bases between. The CDR3 sequence is 13 residues long. The germline V gene has CDR1 MNHEY and CDR2 SMNVEV (reference sequence). The CDR3 here is CASSRDSPDTQYF. The CDR3 DNA reads TGTGCCAGCAGCCGCGACAGCCCAGATACGCAGTATTTT.

This clone appeared once. The V call is TRBV7-9, the J call TRBJ2-1; tentatively, D is TRBD2 (6 bases). CDR1 SEHNR and CDR2 FQNEAQ come from the germline V gene (reference sequence). V lost 5 bases and J lost 12, with 29 bases in between. CDR3 length: 17 residues. The chain's CDR3 is CASSRLGGGQHLYAQFF. In DNA form, the CDR3 reads TGTGCCAGCAGCCGATTGGGGGGAGGCCAACATTTATACGCGCAGTTCTTC.

The genes are TRBV24-1 and TRBJ1-2; the match to TRBD1 covers 9 bases. J was trimmed by 4 bases and V by 3 bases; bases with no gene match: 2. Germline V gene sequence: CDR1 KGHDR, CDR2 SFDVKD. This CDR3 region has 14 residues. CDR3 in DNA: TGTGCCACCAGTGATCAGGACAGGGGCTATGGCTACACCTTC. Translated, it gives CATSDQDRGYGYTF.

The chain links TRBV7-2 to TRBJ1-1; possibly TRBD1 for D (5 bases). Germline CDR1 SGHTA, CDR2 FQGNSA. V lost 3 bases and J 6 bases, leaving 11 bases between the germline ends. The CDR3 extends over 13 amino acids. The CDR3 spells CASSFGGDAEAFF. In nucleotides, the CDR3 is TGTGCCAGCAGCTTTGGGGGGGACGCTGAAGCTTTCTTT.

V is TRBV7-2 and J is TRBJ2-7, with D possibly TRBD2 on 7 matching bases. CDR1 and CDR2 from the germline V gene are SGHTA and FQGNSA. The CDR3 loop spans 16 amino acids. V dropped 2 bases and J dropped 3 bases, with 17 bases sitting between them. For the CDR3, the DNA is TGTGCCAGCAGCTTATTGGGGGGGCGCCTGGGCTACGAGCAGTACTTC. This encodes CASSLLGGRLGYEQYF.

There are a few counts of this clone. This chain links TRBV15 with TRBJ1-4, with D perhaps matching TRBD1 (5 bases). Germline assignment: CDR1 LNHNV and CDR2 YYDKDF (reference sequence). The CDR3 loop spans 14 amino acids. V was clipped by 0 bases and J by 15 bases, with 17 bases between them. CDR3 loop: CATSRDRVEKWVFF. The CDR3 bases are TGTGCCACCAGCAGAGACAGGGTAGAAAAGTGGGTGTTTTTT.

The rearrangement links TRBV25-1 to TRBJ2-5; possible D gene TRBD2, 6 bases. V was trimmed by 4 bases and J by 5 bases, leaving 20 bases between them. This CDR3 is built from 16 residues. Germline-derived CDR1 and CDR2 are MGHDK and SYGVNS. The CDR3 DNA reads as TGTGCCAGCAGTGCCTCAGGGACTCCCCCAGGGGAGACCCAGTACTTC. Translation: CASSASGTPPGETQYF.

The J gene is TRBJ2-7, the V gene TRBV28; 7 bases agree with TRBD2. Germline V gene lookup returns CDR1 MDHEN and CDR2 SYDVKM. CDR3 length equals 14 residues. Trimming took 5 bases from V and 0 from J; bases not matched to a gene: 4. This chain's CDR3 is CASSRAGVSYEQYF. CDR3 nucleotides: TGTGCCAGCAGTCGGGCGGGAGTCTCCTACGAGCAGTACTTC. Combining the CDR3 with reference TRBV28 and TRBJ2-7 gives the whole variable domain DVKVTQSSRYLVKRTGEKVFLECVQDMDHENMFWYRQDPGLGLRLIYFSYDVKMKEKGDIPEGYSVSREKKERFSLILESASTNQTSMYLCASSRAGVSYEQYFGPGTRLTVT.

This clone was seen only once. The gene calls are TRBV9 and TRBJ2-5, with D possibly matching TRBD1 (5 bases). Germline CDR1 reads SGDLS; CDR2 reads YYNGEE. Trimming pared 2 bases from V and 4 bases from J, leaving 12 bases between. The CDR3 contains 14 residues. The CDR3 sequence: CASSVQGKGETQYF. The CDR3 DNA sequence: TGTGCCAGCAGCGTTCAGGGTAAGGGAGAGACCCAGTACTTC.

The chain is built from TRBV18 and TRBJ1-2; perhaps TRBD1 as D (6 bases). CDR1 is KGHSH, CDR2 LQKENI, per germline. This CDR3 contains 15 residues. Trimming removed 3 bases from V and 7 bases from J, with 18 bases in between. CDR3 nucleotides: TGTGCCAGCTCACCTTCGAACAGGGTTTACGCTGGCTACACCTTC. It encodes CASSPSNRVYAGYTF. The variable domain in full, completed from reference TRBV18 and TRBJ1-2, reads NAGVMQNPRHLVRRRGQEARLRCSPMKGHSHVYWYRQLPEEGLKFMVYLQKENIIDESGMPKERFSAEFPKEGPSILRIQQVVRGDSAAYFCASSPSNRVYAGYTFGSGTRLTVV.

On this clone itself: The junction differs from germline at one of its ends, possibly a read error. V is TRBV28 and J is TRBJ2-5; TRBD2 agrees at 7 bases. Germline loops: CDR1 MDHEN, CDR2 SYDVKM. This CDR3 has 12 residues. The CDR3 loop is CSFWRGKETQYF. CDR3 DNA: TGCTCGTTTTGGCGGGGGAAAGAGACCCAGTACTTC.

This clone is a singleton in its sample. The chain joins TRBV28 to TRBJ1-1; D ambiguous. The CDR3 extends over 16 amino acids. Germline CDR1 MDHEN, CDR2 SYDVKM. Trimming cost V 6 bases and J 1 base, with 18 bases left between them. The CDR3 protein is CASSRRRKPRNTEAFF. The CDR3 nucleotides read TGTGCCAGCAGCCGGAGACGGAAACCAAGGAACACTGAAGCTTTCTTT.

The chain employs TRBV9 and TRBJ2-2; 7 positions agree with TRBD2. The V segment lost 0 bases and the J segment 6 bases; nucleotides outside the gene matches: 8. Germline V gene lookup returns CDR1 SGDLS and CDR2 YYNGEE. The CDR3 has 16 amino acids. The CDR3 spells CASSVGEGGAPGELFF. As DNA, the CDR3 is TGTGCCAGCAGCGTAGGGGAGGGCGGGGCCCCCGGGGAGCTGTTTTTT.

The genes are TRBV4-2 and TRBJ2-3; the D gene is possibly TRBD2 (7 bases). V dropped 3 bases and J dropped 4 bases, with 20 bases sitting between them. The CDR3 is 17 residues long. CDR1 LGHNA and CDR2 YNFKEQ come from the germline V gene. CDR3: CASSHQLGGGASDTQYF. The CDR3 nucleotides read TGTGCCAGCAGCCATCAACTGGGAGGGGGGGCTTCAGATACGCAGTATTTT.

The V gene is TRBV30, the J gene TRBJ2-2; a possible D gene is TRBD1 (5 bases). The CDR3 sequence is 12 residues long. Trimming removed 0 bases at V and 6 bases at J, with 5 bases between. Germline values: CDR1 GTSNPN, CDR2 SVGIG (reference sequence). CDR3 residues: CAWSVQAGELFF. The DNA of the CDR3 is TGTGCCTGGAGTGTACAGGCCGGGGAGCTGTTTTTT.

V and J are TRBV27 and TRBJ2-7, with 7 positions matching TRBD1. This CDR3 region has 12 residues. Germline V CDR1 and CDR2: MNHEY, SMNVEV (reference sequence). V shed 3 bases and J 6 bases; nucleotides not matched to a gene: 2. The CDR3 here is CASSLTGFEQYF. CDR3 in DNA: TGTGCCAGCAGTTTGACAGGGTTCGAGCAGTACTTC.

This clone was counted only a few times. The V gene is TRBV29-1, the J gene TRBJ1-4; the match to TRBD1 covers 7 bases. Germline CDR1 is SQVTM and CDR2 is ANQGSEA. The CDR3 loop spans 14 amino acids. J gave up 7 bases and V 6 bases, and 11 bases lay outside the gene matches. CDR3 bases: TGCAGCGTCTCCCCTTTAGGGGGCACTGAAAAACTGTTTTTT. Translation gives CSVSPLGGTEKLFF. The complete variable domain, with remaining parts taken from reference TRBV29-1 and TRBJ1-4, reads SAVISQKPSRDICQRGTSLTIQCQVDSQVTMMFWYRQQPGQSLTLIATANQGSEATYESGFVIDKFPISRPNLTFSTLTVSNMSPEDSSIYLCSVSPLGGTEKLFFGSGTQLSVL.

V gene TRBV30 combines with J gene TRBJ2-5; 8 nucleotides align to TRBD2. CDR3 size: 15 residues. V trimming: 1 base; J trimming: 5 bases; junction bases outside the gene matches: 9. From germline, CDR1 is GTSNPN and CDR2 SVGIG (reference sequence). CDR3 amino acids: CAWSDVTGGGETQYF. For the CDR3, the DNA is TGTGCCTGGAGTGACGTTACGGGGGGGGGTGAGACCCAGTACTTC.

The rearrangement links TRBV18 to TRBJ1-1, with D uncertain. Germline assignment: CDR1 KGHSH and CDR2 LQKENI. The V end was cut by 2 bases, the J end by 4 bases, with 14 bases between. The CDR3 totals 15 residues. The CDR3 loop is CASSPYSVTGTEAFF. The CDR3 DNA is TGTGCCAGCTCACCATACTCGGTTACCGGCACTGAAGCTTTCTTT.

The chain uses TRBV7-9 and TRBJ1-6; D gene unclear. V was clipped by 4 bases and J by 7 bases, with 11 bases between them. CDR1 is SEHNR, CDR2 FQNEAQ, per germline (reference sequence). The CDR3 runs to 14 residues. This CDR3 is CASSSTYRNSPLHF. CDR3 sequence (DNA): TGTGCCAGCAGCTCTACTTACAGAAATTCACCCCTCCACTTT. Full variable domain (outside the CDR3, taken from reference TRBV7-9 and TRBJ1-6): DTGVSQNPRHKITKRGQNVTFRCDPISEHNRLYWYRQTLGQGPEFLTYFQNEAQLEKSRLLSDRFSAERPKGSFSTLEIQRTEQGDSAMYLCASSSTYRNSPLHFGNGTRLTVT.

The chain employs TRBV19 and TRBJ1-5; 9 bases agree with TRBD1. J gave up 2 bases and V 5 bases, and 1 base lay outside the gene matches. CDR1 and CDR2 (germline): LNHDA, SQIVND (reference sequence). The CDR3 sequence is 14 residues long. CDR3 protein: CASSRQGGNQPQHF. As DNA, the CDR3 is TGTGCCAGTAGTCGACAGGGGGGCAATCAGCCCCAGCATTTT. The full variable domain, with the rest looked up from reference TRBV19 and TRBJ1-5, is DGGITQSPKYLFRKEGQNVTLSCEQNLNHDAMYWYRQDPGQGLRLIYYSQIVNDFQKGDIAEGYSVSREKKESFPLTVTSAQKNPTAFYLCASSRQGGNQPQHFGDGTRLSIL.

CDR3 sequence reads: CASSRGQASSYEQYF. CDR3 coding DNA: TGTGCCAGCAGCAGGGGACAGGCAAGCTCCTACGAGCAGTACTTC. The rearrangement joins TRBV6-2 or TRBV6-3 to TRBJ2-7, with 8 bases aligning to TRBD1. The CDR3 length is 15 residues. Germline V CDR1 and CDR2: MNHEY, SVGEGT. The trim removed 6 bases at V and 0 bases at J, leaving 7 bases unmatched.

This clone was counted a single time. This sequence joins TRBV9 and TRBJ2-1; D perhaps matches TRBD1 (7 bases). V dropped 4 bases and J dropped 0 bases, with 14 bases sitting between them. The germline V gene encodes CDR1 SGDLS and CDR2 YYNGEE. This CDR3 spans 16 amino acids. CDR3 DNA sequence: TGTGCCAGCAGCCCCCCAGGGGGGAGCTCCTACAATGAGCAGTTCTTC. This codes for CASSPPGGSSYNEQFF.

This clone was detected a few times. V gene TRBV6-2 or TRBV6-3 combines with J gene TRBJ2-3, with 8 nucleotides matching TRBD1. V dropped 2 bases and J dropped 1; count of bases not matched to a gene: 5. Germline assignment: CDR1 MNHEY and CDR2 SVGEGT. The CDR3 sequence is 16 residues long. The CDR3 sequence: CASSYVSDRGTDTQYF. As DNA, the CDR3 is TGTGCCAGCAGTTACGTTTCGGACAGGGGCACAGATACGCAGTATTTT.

By share, this clone counts as medium-sized (0.01 to 0.1%). The chain uses TRBV11-2 and TRBJ2-7; 7 bases are a match to TRBD1. The ends lost 4 bases at V and 6 bases at J; junction bases unmatched: 6. This CDR3 contains 13 residues. Germline V lookup: CDR1 SGHAT, CDR2 FQNNGV. CDR3 region: CASSSRDRAEQYF. CDR3 in DNA: TGTGCCAGCAGCTCGCGAGACAGGGCCGAGCAGTACTTC.

The DNA for the CDR3 is TGCAGCGGCGGGGGACTAGCGGGAGGCCCCGGAACCGGGGAGCTGTTTTTT. This sequence encodes CSGGGLAGGPGTGELFF. The rearrangement uses TRBV29-1 and TRBJ2-2, with 15 positions matching TRBD2. The V gene end was trimmed by 7 bases and the J gene end by 5 bases; junction bases not matched to a gene: 11. The CDR3 runs to 17 residues. Germline V gene sequence: CDR1 SQVTM, CDR2 ANQGSEA.

The V and J genes are TRBV11-3 and TRBJ2-7; the D gene is possibly TRBD1 (6 bases). V dropped 4 bases and J dropped 6 bases, with 13 bases sitting between them. Looked up from germline, CDR1 is SGHNT and CDR2 is YENEEA. The CDR3 length is 13 residues. Here the CDR3 reads CASSSQPGVEQYF. Here the CDR3 DNA reads TGTGCCAGCAGCTCTCAACCAGGGGTCGAGCAGTACTTC.

The chain uses TRBV28 and TRBJ2-1; 15 nucleotides agree with TRBD2. The trim removed 9 bases at V and 1 base at J, leaving 13 bases unmatched. This CDR3 has 19 amino acids. Per germline, CDR1 MDHEN and CDR2 SYDVKM. DNA for the CDR3: TGTGCCAGTTCCGGGACTAGCGGGAGGACGGTGCAATCCTACAATGAGCAGTTCTTC. Translated: CASSGTSGRTVQSYNEQFF.